Listed below are T cell receptor beta chains from one sample, sequenced in a study of T cells in Graves' hyperthyroidism and ophthalmopathy. TCRdb re-derived calls from the multiplex PCR reads in MiXCR, one entry per CDR3 protein. The sample contains a few hundred thousand distinct CDR3 sequences, roughly 20% of which appear only once. The sequencing input was blood. The receptor set was obtained from a man between 18 and 35 years old with Graves' hyperthyroidism. Each CDR3 is given with its conserved first and last residue. D genes are given only for firm matches. Clone size appears in some rows only: once, few, many, or a class for an expanded clone.

j_gene | v_gene | d_gene | abundance | CDR3nt | CDR3aa
TRBJ1-1 | TRBV14 | TRBD1 | NA | TGTGCCAGCAGCCAACCAAGGGACAGGGGCTTTAACACTGAAGCTTTCTTT | CASSQPRDRGFNTEAFF
TRBJ1-2 | TRBV6-9 | NA | many | TGTGCCAGCAGTTATTCCGAATACTATGGCTACACCTTC | CASSYSEYYGYTF
TRBJ2-6 | TRBV6-1 | NA | many | TGTGCCGGGGACTCAGGCTCTGGGGCCAACGTCCTGACTTTC | CAGDSGSGANVLTF
TRBJ2-2 | TRBV7-9 | TRBD1 | NA | TGTGCCAGCACCCGGACAGGGAACACCGGGGAGCTGTTTTTT | CASTRTGNTGELFF
TRBJ2-6 | TRBV5-1 | TRBD1 | many | TGCGCCAGCAGCGCCACCGGGACAGGGGGCGCTGGGGCCAACGTCCTGACTTTC | CASSATGTGGAGANVLTF
TRBJ1-1 | TRBV6-5 | NA | NA | TGTGCCAGCAGTTCTTCCATGCGACAGGAAGAGAACACTGAAGCTTTCTTT | CASSSSMRQEENTEAFF
TRBJ2-7 | TRBV9 | NA | few | TGTGCCAGCAGCGTTTCCCGCAGTGGCTACGAGCAGTACTTC | CASSVSRSGYEQYF
TRBJ1-2 | TRBV14 | NA | few | TGTGCCAGCAGCCAATCAGGGCGCCGCGACTATGGCTACACCTTC | CASSQSGRRDYGYTF
TRBJ1-2 | TRBV12-3/TRBV12-4 | NA | many | TGTGCCAGCAGTTTAGCGCTATGGGATTCCATGTATGGCTACACCTTC | CASSLALWDSMYGYTF
TRBJ1-5 | TRBV3-1 | TRBD1 | few | TGTGCCAGCAGCCCTCGACAGGGATCTCAGCCCCAGCATTTT | CASSPRQGSQPQHF
TRBJ2-7 | TRBV29-1 | NA | many | TGCAGCGTCACGGGCAGATCCTACGAGCAGTACTTC | CSVTGRSYEQYF
TRBJ1-3 | TRBV12-3/TRBV12-4 | NA | many | TGTGCCAGTACCTTTACCGGGGCTGGAAACACCATATATTTT | CASTFTGAGNTIYF
TRBJ2-7 | TRBV28 | NA | many | TGTGCCAGCAGTTCCCCCCATAACTCCTACGAGCAGTACTTC | CASSSPHNSYEQYF
TRBJ2-2 | TRBV12-3/TRBV12-4 | TRBD1 | many | TGTGCCAGCAGTTGGTCAGGACAGGGCTCCGGGGAGCTGTTTTTT | CASSWSGQGSGELFF
TRBJ2-7 | TRBV5-8 | NA | many | TGTGCCAGCAGTTTAGGATCTCACCCGGCCTACGAGCAGTACTTC | CASSLGSHPAYEQYF
TRBJ1-1 | TRBV9 | NA | many | TGTGCCAGCAGCGCGCCCGGGACACCCGAAGCTTTCTTT | CASSAPGTPEAFF
TRBJ1-3 | TRBV12-3/TRBV12-4 | NA | many | TGTGCCAGCACCTCGGTTGGAAACACCATATATTTT | CASTSVGNTIYF
TRBJ1-5 | TRBV6-1 | NA | NA | TGTGCCACCCAGGGTTACAATCAGCCCCAGCATTTT | CATQGYNQPQHF
TRBJ1-5 | TRBV10-3 | NA | few | TGTGCCAATCCCACGCCCCGGACCGCCCGGCATTTT | CANPTPRTARHF
TRBJ1-5 | TRBV6-2/TRBV6-3 | NA | NA | TGTGCCAGCAGTTACCCGGGACGTCGGGGCAATCAGCCCCAGCATTTT | CASSYPGRRGNQPQHF
TRBJ2-7 | TRBV3-1 | NA | few | TGTGCCAGCAGCCAAGACGGTGTGGGAGAGCAGTACTTC | CASSQDGVGEQYF
TRBJ2-2 | TRBV12-3/TRBV12-4 | NA | many | TGTGCCAGCAGTTTAGTTTTGGGGGGTACGAACACCGGGGAGCTGTTTTTT | CASSLVLGGTNTGELFF
TRBJ2-7 | TRBV20-1 | NA | many | TGCAGTGCTAGATGTGACACCACCTACGAGCAGTACTTC | CSARCDTTYEQYF
TRBJ1-1 | TRBV27 | NA | many | TGTGCCAGCAGTTCCTACACTGAAGCTTTCTTT | CASSSYTEAFF